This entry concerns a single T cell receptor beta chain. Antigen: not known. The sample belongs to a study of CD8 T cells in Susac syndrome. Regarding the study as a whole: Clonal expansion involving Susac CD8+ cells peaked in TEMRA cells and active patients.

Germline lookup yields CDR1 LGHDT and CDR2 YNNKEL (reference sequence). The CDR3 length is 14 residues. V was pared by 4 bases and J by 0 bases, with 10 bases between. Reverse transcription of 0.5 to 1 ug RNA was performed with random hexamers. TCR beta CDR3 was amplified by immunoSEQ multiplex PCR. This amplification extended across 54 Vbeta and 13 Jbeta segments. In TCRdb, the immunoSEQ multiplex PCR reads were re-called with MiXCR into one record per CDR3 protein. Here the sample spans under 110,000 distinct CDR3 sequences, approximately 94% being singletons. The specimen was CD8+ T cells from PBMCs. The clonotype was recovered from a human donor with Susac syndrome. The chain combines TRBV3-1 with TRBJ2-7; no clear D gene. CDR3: CASSPGPNSYEQYF. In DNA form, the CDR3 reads TGTGCCAGCAGCCCCGGGCCTAACTCCTACGAGCAGTACTTC.